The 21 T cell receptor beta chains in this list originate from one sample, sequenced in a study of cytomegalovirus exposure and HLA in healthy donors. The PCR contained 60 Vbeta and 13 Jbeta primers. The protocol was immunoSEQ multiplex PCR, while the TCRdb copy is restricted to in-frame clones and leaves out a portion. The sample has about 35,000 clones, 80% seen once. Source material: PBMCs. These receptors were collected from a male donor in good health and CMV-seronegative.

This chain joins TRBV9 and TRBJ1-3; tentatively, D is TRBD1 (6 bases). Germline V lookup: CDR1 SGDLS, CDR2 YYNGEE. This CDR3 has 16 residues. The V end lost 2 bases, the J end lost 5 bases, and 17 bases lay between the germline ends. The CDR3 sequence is CASSVSGGADRNTIYF. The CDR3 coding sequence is TGTGCCAGCAGCGTTTCCGGGGGGGCAGACAGAAACACCATATATTTT.

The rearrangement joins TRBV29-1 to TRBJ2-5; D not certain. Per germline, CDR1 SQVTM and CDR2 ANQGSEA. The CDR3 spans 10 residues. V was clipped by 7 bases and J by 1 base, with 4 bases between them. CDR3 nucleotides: TGCAGCGGTCTCCAAGAGACCCAGTACTTC. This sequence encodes CSGLQETQYF.

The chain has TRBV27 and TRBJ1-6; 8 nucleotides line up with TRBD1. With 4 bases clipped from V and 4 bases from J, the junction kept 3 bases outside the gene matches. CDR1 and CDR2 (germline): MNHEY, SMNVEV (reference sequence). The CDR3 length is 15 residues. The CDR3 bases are TGTGCCAGCAGTTCGAACAGGGGGTATAATTCACCCCTCCACTTT. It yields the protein CASSSNRGYNSPLHF.

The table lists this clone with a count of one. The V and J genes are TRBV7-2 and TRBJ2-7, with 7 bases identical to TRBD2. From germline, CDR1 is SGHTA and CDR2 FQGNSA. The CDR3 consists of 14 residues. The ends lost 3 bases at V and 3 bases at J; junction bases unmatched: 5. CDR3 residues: CASSFGLGVYEQYF. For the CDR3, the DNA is TGTGCCAGCAGCTTCGGACTAGGGGTCTACGAGCAGTACTTC.

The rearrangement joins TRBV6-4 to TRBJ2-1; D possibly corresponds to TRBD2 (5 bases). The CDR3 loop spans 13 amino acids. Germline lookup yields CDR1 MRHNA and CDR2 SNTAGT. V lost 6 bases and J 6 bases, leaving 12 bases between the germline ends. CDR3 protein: CASSPGNTNEQFF. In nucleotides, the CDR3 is TGTGCCAGCAGCCCGGGAAACACCAATGAGCAGTTCTTC.

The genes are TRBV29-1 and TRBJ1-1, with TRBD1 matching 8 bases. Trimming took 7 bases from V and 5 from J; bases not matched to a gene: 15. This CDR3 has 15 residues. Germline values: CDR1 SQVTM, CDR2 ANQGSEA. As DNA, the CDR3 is TGCAGCGCTACCCTCTTTGGACAGGGCGAGACTGAAGCTTTCTTT. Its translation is CSATLFGQGETEAFF.

The CDR3 here is CAWSTGTGDEKLFF. As DNA, the CDR3 is TGTGCCTGGAGTACCGGGACAGGCGATGAAAAACTGTTTTTT. This chain uses TRBV30 with TRBJ1-4, with TRBD1 identical over 8 bases. After removal of 2 bases from V and 6 bases from J, the junction contained 5 bases not matched to a gene. There are 14 residues in the CDR3. The V gene's germline CDR1 is GTSNPN and CDR2 SVGIG (reference sequence). The whole variable domain, filled in from reference TRBV30 and TRBJ1-4, reads SQTIHQWPATLVQPVGSPLSLECTVEGTSNPNLYWYRQAAGRGLQLLFYSVGIGQISSEVPQNLSASRPQDRQFILSSKKLLLSDSGFYLCAWSTGTGDEKLFFGSGTQLSVL.

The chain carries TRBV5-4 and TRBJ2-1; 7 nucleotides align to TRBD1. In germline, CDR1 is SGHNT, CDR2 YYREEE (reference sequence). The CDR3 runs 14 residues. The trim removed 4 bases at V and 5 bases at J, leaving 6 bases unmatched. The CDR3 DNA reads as TGTGCCAGCAGCGACCGGGACAGAGACAATGAGCAGTTCTTC. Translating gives CASSDRDRDNEQFF.

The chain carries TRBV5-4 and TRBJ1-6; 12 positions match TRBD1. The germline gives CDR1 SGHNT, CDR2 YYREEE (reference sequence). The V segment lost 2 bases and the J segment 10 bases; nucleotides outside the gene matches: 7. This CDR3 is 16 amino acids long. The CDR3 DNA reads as TGTGCCAGCAGCTTATATGTTGGGACAGGGGGCTCACCCCTCCACTTT. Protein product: CASSLYVGTGGSPLHF.

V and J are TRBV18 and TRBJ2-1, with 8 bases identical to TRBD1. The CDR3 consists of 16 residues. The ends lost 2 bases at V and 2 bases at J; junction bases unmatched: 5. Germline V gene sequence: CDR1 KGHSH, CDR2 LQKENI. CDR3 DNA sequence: TGTGCCAGCTCACCATTAAGGACAGGGACCTACAATGAGCAGTTCTTC. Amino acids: CASSPLRTGTYNEQFF.

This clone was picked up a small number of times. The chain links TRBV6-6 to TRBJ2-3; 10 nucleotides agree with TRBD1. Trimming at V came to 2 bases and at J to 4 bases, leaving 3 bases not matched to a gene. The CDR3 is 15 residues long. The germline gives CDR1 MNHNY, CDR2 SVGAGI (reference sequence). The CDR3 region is CASSYPGQGSDTQYF. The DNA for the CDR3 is TGTGCCAGCAGTTACCCGGGACAGGGGTCAGATACGCAGTATTTT.

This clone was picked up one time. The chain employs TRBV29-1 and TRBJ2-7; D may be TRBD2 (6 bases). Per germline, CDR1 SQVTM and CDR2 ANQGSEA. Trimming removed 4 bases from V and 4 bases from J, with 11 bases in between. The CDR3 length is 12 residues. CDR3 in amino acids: CSVGISGYEQYF. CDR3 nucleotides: TGCAGCGTTGGGATTAGCGGTTACGAGCAGTACTTC.

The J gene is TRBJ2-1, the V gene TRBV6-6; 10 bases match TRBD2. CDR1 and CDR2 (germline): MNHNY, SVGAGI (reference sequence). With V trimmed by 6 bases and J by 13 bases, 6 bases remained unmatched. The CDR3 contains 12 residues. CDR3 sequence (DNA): TGTGCCAGCAGCCATGGACTAGCGGAACAGTTCTTC. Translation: CASSHGLAEQFF.

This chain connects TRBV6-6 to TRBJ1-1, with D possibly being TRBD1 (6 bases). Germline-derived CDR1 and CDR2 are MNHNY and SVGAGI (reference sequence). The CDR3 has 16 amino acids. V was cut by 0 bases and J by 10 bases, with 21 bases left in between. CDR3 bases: TGTGCCAGCAGTTACTCTTTCGGGGACATGTCGAAATTAGCTTTCTTT. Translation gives CASSYSFGDMSKLAFF.

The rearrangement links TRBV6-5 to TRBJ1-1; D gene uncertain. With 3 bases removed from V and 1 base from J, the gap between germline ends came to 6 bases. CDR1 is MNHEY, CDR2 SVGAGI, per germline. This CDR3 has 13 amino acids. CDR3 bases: TGTGCCAGCAGTTATCAGGAGAACACTGAAGCTTTCTTT. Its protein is CASSYQENTEAFF.

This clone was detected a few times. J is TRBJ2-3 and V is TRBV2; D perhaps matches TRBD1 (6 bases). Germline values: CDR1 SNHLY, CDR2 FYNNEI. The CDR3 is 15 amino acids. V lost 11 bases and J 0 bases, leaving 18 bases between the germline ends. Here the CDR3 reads CALRLAGASTDTQYF. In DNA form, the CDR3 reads TGTGCCCTCCGGTTGGCAGGGGCTAGCACAGATACGCAGTATTTT.

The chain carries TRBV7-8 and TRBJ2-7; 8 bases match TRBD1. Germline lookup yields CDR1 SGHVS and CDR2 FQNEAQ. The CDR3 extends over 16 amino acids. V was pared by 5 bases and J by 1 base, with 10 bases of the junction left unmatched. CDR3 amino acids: CASSSLGQAFSYEQYF. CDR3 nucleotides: TGTGCCAGCAGCAGCTTGGGACAGGCGTTTTCCTACGAGCAGTACTTC. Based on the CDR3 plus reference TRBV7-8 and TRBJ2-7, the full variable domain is GAGVSQSPRYKVAKRGQDVALRCDPISGHVSLFWYQQALGQGPEFLTYFQNEAQLDKSGLPSDRFFAERPEGSVSTLKIQRTQQEDSAVYLCASSSLGQAFSYEQYFGPGTRLTVT.

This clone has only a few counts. The chain's CDR3 is CASSLMSVRTEAFF. The CDR3 coding sequence is TGCGCCAGCAGCCTAATGAGCGTACGCACTGAAGCTTTCTTT. This chain connects TRBV5-1 to TRBJ1-1; D is ambiguous. With 4 bases removed from V and 4 bases from J, the gap between germline ends came to 14 bases. CDR1 and CDR2 (germline): SGHRS, YFSETQ. This CDR3 is 14 amino acids long.

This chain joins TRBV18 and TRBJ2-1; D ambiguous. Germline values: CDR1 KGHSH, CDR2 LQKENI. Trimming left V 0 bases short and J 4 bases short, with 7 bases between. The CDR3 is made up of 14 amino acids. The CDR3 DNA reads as TGTGCCAGCTCACCACCGGCACAATACAATGAGCAGTTCTTC. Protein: CASSPPAQYNEQFF.

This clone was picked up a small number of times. CDR3 sequence reads: CASSLVGQAIRNEQFF. CDR3 DNA sequence: TGTGCCAGCAGCTTAGTCGGCCAGGCCATACGGAATGAGCAGTTCTTC. The J gene is TRBJ2-1, the V gene TRBV7-8, with D hard to call. The CDR3 has 16 amino acids. V was trimmed by 1 base and J by 7 bases, leaving 17 bases between them. Germline V gene lookup returns CDR1 SGHVS and CDR2 FQNEAQ.

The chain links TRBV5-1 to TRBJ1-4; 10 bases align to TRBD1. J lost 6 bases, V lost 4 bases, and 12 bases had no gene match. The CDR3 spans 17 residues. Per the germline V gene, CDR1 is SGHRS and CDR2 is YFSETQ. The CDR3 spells CASSPGARQGADEKLFF. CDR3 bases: TGCGCCAGCAGCCCGGGTGCTCGACAGGGGGCGGATGAAAAACTGTTTTTT.